This T cell receptor (beta chain) comes out of a study of T cells in localized non-small cell lung cancer. The data were produced by immunoSEQ multiplex PCR, yet TCRdb's version contains in-frame clones alone and is incomplete. The sample lists about 62,000 clones, 75% to 85% occurring once. The V segment lost 7 bases and the J segment 3 bases; nucleotides outside the gene matches: 8. The CDR3 has 15 residues. Germline V gene sequence: CDR1 SNHLY, CDR2 FYNNEI. The sample consisted of PBMCs, taken before any cancer treatment. This receptor was taken from a man between 40 and 70 years old with stage II lung adenocarcinoma. V usage is TRBV2 and J usage is TRBJ2-1; 8 bases are shared with TRBD1. The CDR3 region is CASNKDRGSYNEQFF. The DNA of the CDR3 is TGTGCCAGCAATAAAGACAGGGGAAGCTACAATGAGCAGTTCTTC.